This T cell receptor (beta chain) was profiled in a study of OX40 agonist ivuxolimab in advanced cancers. General study points: Among the lowest peripheral clonal expansion occurred in 0.1-3.0 mg/kg partial responders.

On this clone itself: The antigen is undetermined.

Clones were sequenced by immunoSEQ multiplex PCR, and TCRdb holds only the in-frame ones, with some missing. The table records about 40,000 clones, 88% of them present only once. V was pared by 5 bases and J by 4 bases, with 11 bases between. Per the germline V gene, CDR1 is MNHEY and CDR2 is SMNVEV (reference sequence). The CDR3 length is 14 residues. The TCR was taken from an adult with an advanced solid tumor such as melanoma, head and neck, liver or kidney cancer. The V call is TRBV27, the J call TRBJ2-2; no clear D gene. Specimen: CD4+ or CD8+ T cells sorted from blood, collected in a trial of the OX40 agonist ivuxolimab. The chain's CDR3 is CASSSIDSTGELFF. The CDR3 region has the DNA TGTGCCAGCAGTAGTATCGATTCCACCGGGGAGCTGTTTTTT.